Following are 2 T cell receptor beta chains from one sample sequenced in a study of cytomegalovirus exposure and HLA in healthy donors. Vbeta (60) and Jbeta (13) primers were used in the PCR. The assay was immunoSEQ multiplex PCR, and TCRdb's table has in-frame clones only and misses some. Of about 200,000 clones in the sample, approximately 78% were seen once. Sequenced: PBMCs. These TCRs come from a woman aged 25 to 39 in good health and CMV-seropositive.

The genes are TRBV11-3 and TRBJ1-1; perhaps TRBD1 as D (6 bases). This CDR3 has 14 amino acids. Germline CDR1 reads SGHNT; CDR2 reads YENEEA. V was trimmed by 0 bases and J by 5 bases, leaving 10 bases between them. CDR3 DNA sequence: TGTGCCAGCAGCTTAGAAGGGGGAGAGACTGAAGCTTTCTTT. Its protein is CASSLEGGETEAFF.

V gene TRBV6-5 combines with J gene TRBJ1-1; no clear D gene. Trimming left V 6 bases short and J 2 bases short, with 16 bases between. Per germline, CDR1 MNHEY and CDR2 SVGAGI. CDR3 length: 15 amino acids. In DNA form, the CDR3 reads TGTGCCAGCAGCCCTGCACTGAGCGGCAACACTGAAGCTTTCTTT. This encodes CASSPALSGNTEAFF.